This T cell receptor (beta chain) was identified in a study of T cell changes during pregnancy in multiple sclerosis. CDR3 length equals 14 residues. Losses at the gene ends were 2 bases for V and 7 bases for J; bases not matched to a gene: 3. Germline V gene sequence: CDR1 SQVTM, CDR2 ANQGSEA. TCRdb's table, derived via immunoSEQ multiplex PCR, lists solely in-frame clones and lacks some. The data show 70,000 to 80,000 clones, around nine tenths seen once. The origin of this receptor is a female donor with multiple sclerosis, enrolled in a pregnancy study. Specimen: CD4+ T cells from peripheral blood mononuclear cells, collected before pregnancy. The chain carries TRBV29-1 and TRBJ2-7; 15 bases line up with TRBD2. Here the CDR3 reads CSVEWGLAGGEQYF. The CDR3 DNA sequence: TGCAGCGTTGAATGGGGACTAGCGGGAGGTGAGCAGTACTTC.